This T cell receptor (beta chain) was sequenced for a study of cytomegalovirus exposure and HLA in healthy donors. Study-level results: HLA restriction was apparent for most CMV-associated TCR beta chains in a later analysis.

This PCR relied on a set of 60 Vbeta primers and 13 Jbeta primers. The protocol was immunoSEQ multiplex PCR, while the TCRdb copy is restricted to in-frame clones and leaves out a portion. The sample shows roughly 100,000 clones, 69% of them seen only once. The table lists this clone with a few counts. Its antigen is unknown. CDR1 is SGDLS and CDR2 is YYNGEE in the germline V gene. V lost 4 bases to trimming and J lost 3 bases; unmatched junction nucleotides: 7. The CDR3 length is 15 residues. The chain is built from TRBV9 and TRBJ2-3; 8 bases are shared with TRBD2. The sample comprised PBMCs. The clonotype comes from a man aged 25 to 40 in good health and CMV-seronegative. The DNA of the CDR3 is TGTGCCAGCAGCCCGATTATAGCGGGGACAGATACGCAGTATTTT. This sequence encodes CASSPIIAGTDTQYF.